This T cell receptor beta chain was sequenced in a study of OX40 agonist ivuxolimab in advanced cancers. This CDR3 comprises 14 residues. From germline, CDR1 is SGHTA and CDR2 FQGNSA. Trimming left V 5 bases short and J 4 bases short, with 12 bases between. Measured with immunoSEQ multiplex PCR; TCRdb has only the in-frame clones, and not every one. The repertoire holds approximately 80,000 clones, with about 85% as singletons. The chain uses TRBV7-2 and TRBJ2-1; possibly TRBD2 for D (6 bases). The clonotype was recovered from an adult with an advanced solid tumor such as melanoma, head and neck, liver or kidney cancer. The starting material was CD4+ or CD8+ T cells sorted from blood, obtained in a trial of the OX40 agonist ivuxolimab. CDR3 residues: CASSPGAAYNEQFF. CDR3 sequence (DNA): TGTGCCAGCAGCCCGGGAGCCGCTTACAATGAGCAGTTCTTC.